Each of the 6 T cell receptor beta chains below was sequenced from the same sample in a study of T cell clones after liver transplantation. Clones were sequenced by immunoSEQ multiplex PCR, and TCRdb holds only the in-frame ones, with some missing. The sample carries just under 9,500 clones, around four fifths recorded once. The source material was CD8+ T cells from blood, sampled at the 22-month timepoint. Receptor source: a human patient who received a liver transplant. The graft donor may have given rise to some T cells.

V is TRBV6-5 and J is TRBJ1-2, with 7 nucleotides matching TRBD1. Germline lookup yields CDR1 MNHEY and CDR2 SVGAGI. The CDR3 contains 15 residues. The ends lost 1 base at V and 3 bases at J; junction bases unmatched: 5. The CDR3 loop is CASSYFQGDHYGYTF. The CDR3 DNA reads as TGTGCCAGCAGTTACTTCCAGGGGGACCACTATGGCTACACCTTC.

This chain joins TRBV15 and TRBJ1-5; a weak D match, TRBD1 (5 bases). CDR3 length: 13 residues. Trimming took off 9 bases at V and 0 bases at J, with 9 bases between the two ends. Germline lookup yields CDR1 LNHNV and CDR2 YYDKDF (reference sequence). CDR3 DNA: TGTGCCACGGGACCTTATAGCAATCAGCCCCAGCATTTT. It codes for CATGPYSNQPQHF.

V and J are TRBV19 and TRBJ1-5, with TRBD1 identical over 8 bases. This CDR3 has 11 residues. Per the germline V gene, CDR1 is LNHDA and CDR2 is SQIVND (reference sequence). Here the CDR3 DNA reads TGTTACAGGGGGTATGGTCAGCCCCAGCATTTT. This sequence encodes CYRGYGQPQHF.

This sequence joins TRBV14 and TRBJ2-5, with TRBD1 matching over 8 bases. The CDR3 length is 16 residues. Germline V gives CDR1 SGHDN, CDR2 FVKESK. The junction had 6 bases not matched to a gene; V was cut back by 2 bases and J by 1 base. The CDR3 nucleotides read TGTGCCAGCAGCCAATTCGGACAGGGAATCCAAGAGACCCAGTACTTC. Amino acid sequence: CASSQFGQGIQETQYF.

This clone was seen once. The V and J genes are TRBV27 and TRBJ2-7; possibly TRBD1 for D (6 bases). CDR3 size: 13 residues. V was trimmed by 5 bases and J by 4 bases, leaving 12 bases between them. CDR1 is MNHEY, CDR2 SMNVEV, per germline (reference sequence). CDR3 sequence (DNA): TGTGCCAGCAGTCCAACCACAGGGTACGAGCAGTACTTC. Translating gives CASSPTTGYEQYF.

V usage is TRBV27 and J usage is TRBJ1-2; D is unresolved. The germline V and J ends were trimmed by 3 bases and 2 bases, with 10 bases remaining between them. This CDR3 has 14 residues. Germline-derived CDR1 and CDR2 are MNHEY and SMNVEV (reference sequence). The CDR3 spells CASSFIGPNYGYTF. CDR3 bases: TGTGCCAGCAGTTTTATAGGGCCAAACTATGGCTACACCTTC.